This TCR beta chain was identified during a study of blood T cell repertoires in COVID-19 (dated by TCRdb to the early 2020s). For context, the study as a whole: Collaborator samples came from the United States, Italy and Spain and covered acute and convalescent phases of COVID-19. The prospective study material was composed of cDNA or gDNA derived from T cells, B-cell-depleted T cells, or PBMCs. The dataset comprised deeply sampled blood TCRbeta repertoires from subjects exposed to, actively infected with, or recovered from COVID-19. A freely available public database, intended as a resource for researchers studying the immune response to SARS-CoV-2, is where the repertoires were released. Samples were obtained from the ongoing ImmuneRACE study (first 160 participants) and from roughly 1,300 subjects provided by 6 global collaborators. A de-identified subject ID, COVID-19 status, age in years and sex were almost always included in the sample metadata. HLA class I and class II types, where available, came from metadata supplied by the sample provider rather than from assay-based typing. Points the paper makes about the study in general: Clinical and demographic metadata were provided uncurated, with the amount varying by source and participant.

In the germline V gene (reference sequence), CDR1 corresponds to LGHDT and CDR2 to YNNKEL. The CDR3 runs 18 residues from the cysteine to the phenylalanine. Left in the record is the CDR3 DNA by itself, 54 bases read in frame from the first base. Germline trimming: 1 base from V, 3 bases from J; junction bases outside gene matches: 12. Concerning this clone: No cognate antigen has been identified for it. One base away there is no much larger clone; base qualities are not given.

TCRbeta CDR3 regions were amplified from genomic DNA by means of the immunoSEQ Assay, a bias-controlled multiplex PCR. Under the source paper's analysis protocol: Nucleated cell counts per sample were estimated from amplification of reference gene primers within the assay. To quantify the absolute abundance of each unique TCRbeta CDR3 rearrangement, sequence reads were collapsed and filtered. For each sample, productive Simpson clonality was calculated as the square root of Simpson's diversity index over productive rearrangements. The immuneACCESS repertoire file appears here via TCRdb, limited to in-frame rearrangements. These files lack a portion of the clones; in checked studies, under half of the deficit traces to unresolved V genes, and the cause of the others is not known. V and J calls and clone size are copied from that table; D and trimming were computed from the DNA. Recorded for this sample are roughly 180,000 clones; approximately 82% of them occurred a single time. Of the sample, about a sixth is held by the ten largest clones.

In the prospective study, participants were roughly 18 to 100 years old, resided in about two dozen geographic areas of the United States, and were enrolled through a virtual design. Cohort assignment in the prospective study relied on participant-reported clinical history from a screening survey and a study questionnaire. For ImmuneRACE Cohort 3, a participant was defined as recovered based on two consecutive negative NP/OP PCR tests, clearance by a healthcare professional, or resolution of symptoms. In the prospective study, whole blood, serum and a nasopharyngeal or oropharyngeal swab were collected from each participant by mobile phlebotomists. Prospective study participants could optionally give additional blood draws and questionnaires over a 2-month period. Prospective study blood samples were shipped either frozen or at room temperature before DNA extraction.

The sequence was obtained from a man aged 55 to 70 who had recovered from COVID-19. This chain joins TRBV3-1 (or the pseudogene TRBV3-2) to TRBJ1-1; the central 9 bases match TRBD1. The specimen sequenced was PBMCs or T cells enriched from blood (not recorded which). The DNA reads TGTGCCAGCAGCCAAGGCTTAGGACAGGGGACTCAGGACACTGAAGCTTTCTTT. This is translated as CASSQGLGQGTQDTEAFF.